This T cell receptor beta chain derives from a study of regulatory T cells in long-lasting Graves disease. Germline CDR1 and CDR2: MNHNS and SASEGT. The CDR3 sequence is 16 residues long. V shed 6 bases and J shed 2 bases, with 17 bases lying between them. This sample's time point: persistent/refractory GD, antithyroid drugs over 5 years with positive TRAb. TCR sequences were obtained from RNA taken from PBMCs. Researchers made TCR beta libraries by using iRepertoire HTBI primers and running Arm-PCR on CDR3 regions. MiXCR, run by TCRdb on the multiplex PCR reads, gives a single entry per CDR3 protein. The sample contains under 450,000 distinct CDR3 sequences, 20% to 25% of which appear only once. This clonotype has a handful of counts.

This chain uses TRBV6-1 with TRBJ1-3; maybe TRBD1 (6 bases). The origin of this receptor is a woman between 40 and 55 years old with Graves disease. This specimen consisted of peripheral blood mononuclear cells (PBMCs), obtained when the disease was refractory, from a patient treated with antithyroid drugs. The CDR3 DNA reads TGTGCCAGCAGATCAACCACAGGGATGGCTGGAAACACCATATATTTT. It encodes CASRSTTGMAGNTIYF.